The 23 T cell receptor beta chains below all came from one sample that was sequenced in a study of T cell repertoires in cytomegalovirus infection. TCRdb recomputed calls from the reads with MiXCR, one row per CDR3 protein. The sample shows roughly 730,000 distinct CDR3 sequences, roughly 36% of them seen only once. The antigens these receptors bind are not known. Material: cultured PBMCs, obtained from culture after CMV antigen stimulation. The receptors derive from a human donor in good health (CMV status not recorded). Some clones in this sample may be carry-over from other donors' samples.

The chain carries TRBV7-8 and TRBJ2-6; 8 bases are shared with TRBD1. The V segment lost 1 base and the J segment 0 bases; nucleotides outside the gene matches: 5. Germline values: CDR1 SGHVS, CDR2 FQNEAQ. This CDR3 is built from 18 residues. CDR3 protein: CASSLEAGGPSGANVLTF. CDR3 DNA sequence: TGTGCCAGCAGCTTAGAAGCAGGGGGCCCCTCTGGGGCCAACGTCCTGACTTTC.

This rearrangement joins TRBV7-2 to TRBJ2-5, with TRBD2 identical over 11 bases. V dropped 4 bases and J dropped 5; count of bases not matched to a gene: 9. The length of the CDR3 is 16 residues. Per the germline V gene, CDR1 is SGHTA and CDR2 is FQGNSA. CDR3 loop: CASSSLAGGPGETQYF. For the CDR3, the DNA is TGTGCCAGCAGCTCTTTAGCGGGGGGGCCCGGGGAGACCCAGTACTTC.

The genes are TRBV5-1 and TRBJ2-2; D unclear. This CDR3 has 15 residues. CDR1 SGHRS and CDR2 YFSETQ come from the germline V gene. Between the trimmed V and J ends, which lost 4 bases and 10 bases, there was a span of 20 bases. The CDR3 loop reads CASSPRSSVVEELFF. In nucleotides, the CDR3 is TGCGCCAGCAGCCCGCGGTCTTCGGTAGTGGAGGAGCTGTTTTTT.

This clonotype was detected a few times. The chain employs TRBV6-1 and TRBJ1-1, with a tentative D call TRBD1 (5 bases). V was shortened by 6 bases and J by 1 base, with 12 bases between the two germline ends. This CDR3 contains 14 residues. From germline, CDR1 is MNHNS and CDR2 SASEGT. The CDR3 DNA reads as TGTGCCAGCAGACTTTCAGGGAGGAACACTGAAGCTTTCTTT. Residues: CASRLSGRNTEAFF.

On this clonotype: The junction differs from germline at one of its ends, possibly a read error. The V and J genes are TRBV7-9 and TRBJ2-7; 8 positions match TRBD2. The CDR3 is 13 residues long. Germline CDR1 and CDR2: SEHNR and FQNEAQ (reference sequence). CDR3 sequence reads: CASSIAGNYEQYF. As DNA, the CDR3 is TGTGCCAGCAGCATAGCGGGAAACTACGAGCAGTACTTC.

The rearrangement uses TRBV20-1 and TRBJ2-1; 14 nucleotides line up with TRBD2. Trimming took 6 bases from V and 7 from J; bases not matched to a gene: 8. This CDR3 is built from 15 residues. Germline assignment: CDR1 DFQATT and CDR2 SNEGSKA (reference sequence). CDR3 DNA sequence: TGCAGTGCGTCCGCCGGGACTAGCGGGAGTAATGAGCAGTTCTTC. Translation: CSASAGTSGSNEQFF.

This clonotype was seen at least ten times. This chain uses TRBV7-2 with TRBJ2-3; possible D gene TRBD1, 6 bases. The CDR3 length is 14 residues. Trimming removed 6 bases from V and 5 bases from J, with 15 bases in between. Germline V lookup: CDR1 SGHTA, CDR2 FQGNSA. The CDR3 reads CASSLRGFGDTQYF. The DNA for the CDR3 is TGTGCCAGCAGTCTCAGGGGCTTTGGAGATACGCAGTATTTT.

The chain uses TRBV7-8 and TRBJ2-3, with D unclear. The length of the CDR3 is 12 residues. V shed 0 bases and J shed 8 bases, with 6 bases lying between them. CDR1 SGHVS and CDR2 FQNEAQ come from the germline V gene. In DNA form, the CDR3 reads TGTGCCAGCAGCTTAGCAGGAAGTACGCAGTATTTT. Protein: CASSLAGSTQYF.

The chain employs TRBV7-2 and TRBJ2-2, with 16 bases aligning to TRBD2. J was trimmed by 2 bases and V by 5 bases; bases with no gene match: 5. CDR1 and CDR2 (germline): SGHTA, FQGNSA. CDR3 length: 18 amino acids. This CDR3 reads CASSPGTSGGANTGELFF. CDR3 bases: TGTGCCAGCAGCCCGGGGACTAGCGGGGGGGCCAACACCGGGGAGCTGTTTTTT.

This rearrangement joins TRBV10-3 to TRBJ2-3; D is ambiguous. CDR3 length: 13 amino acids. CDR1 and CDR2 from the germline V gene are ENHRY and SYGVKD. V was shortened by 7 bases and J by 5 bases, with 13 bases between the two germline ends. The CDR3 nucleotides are TGTGCCATCAAGGGCTTGGAAATAGATACGCAGTATTTT. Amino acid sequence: CAIKGLEIDTQYF.

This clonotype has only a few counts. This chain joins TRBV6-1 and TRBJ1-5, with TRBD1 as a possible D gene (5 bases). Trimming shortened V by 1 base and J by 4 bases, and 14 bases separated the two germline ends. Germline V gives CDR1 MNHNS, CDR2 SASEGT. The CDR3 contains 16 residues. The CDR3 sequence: CASSEVRGVGNQPQHF. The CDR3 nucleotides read TGTGCCAGCAGTGAAGTCCGGGGGGTAGGGAATCAGCCCCAGCATTTT.

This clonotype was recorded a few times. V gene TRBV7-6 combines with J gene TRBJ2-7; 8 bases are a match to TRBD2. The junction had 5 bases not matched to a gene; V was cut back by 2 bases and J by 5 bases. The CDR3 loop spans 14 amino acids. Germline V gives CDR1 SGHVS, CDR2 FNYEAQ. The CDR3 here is CASSLYGTRHEQYF. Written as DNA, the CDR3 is TGTGCCAGCAGCTTATACGGGACTAGACACGAGCAGTACTTC.

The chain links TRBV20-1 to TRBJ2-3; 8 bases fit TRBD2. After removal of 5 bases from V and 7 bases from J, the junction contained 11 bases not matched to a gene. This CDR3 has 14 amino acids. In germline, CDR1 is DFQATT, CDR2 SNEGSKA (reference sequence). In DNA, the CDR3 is TGCAGTGCTCTACTAGCGGTCGGTGCGTATACGCAGTATTTT. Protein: CSALLAVGAYTQYF.

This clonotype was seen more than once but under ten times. CDR3 nucleotide sequence: TGTGCCAGCAGTACAGGGTGGGCGAGTGAAAAACTGTTTTTT. Translation gives CASSTGWASEKLFF. The chain has TRBV6-1 and TRBJ1-4; weak D call: TRBD1 (6 bases). Germline CDR1 and CDR2: MNHNS and SASEGT. V gave up 5 bases and J gave up 7 bases, with 14 bases separating them. This CDR3 comprises 14 residues.

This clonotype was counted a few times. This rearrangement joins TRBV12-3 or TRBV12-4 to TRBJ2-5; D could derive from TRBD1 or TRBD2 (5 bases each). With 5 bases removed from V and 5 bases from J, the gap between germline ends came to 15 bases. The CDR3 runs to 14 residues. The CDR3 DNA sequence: TGTGCCAGCAGTGTTGCAGGGACGAGCGAGACCCAGTACTTC. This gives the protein CASSVAGTSETQYF.

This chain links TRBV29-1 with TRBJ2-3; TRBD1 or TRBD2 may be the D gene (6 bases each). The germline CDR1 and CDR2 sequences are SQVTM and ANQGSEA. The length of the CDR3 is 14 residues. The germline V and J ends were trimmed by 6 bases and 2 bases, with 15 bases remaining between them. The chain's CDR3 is CSVAPGALTDTQYF. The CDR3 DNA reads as TGCAGCGTCGCCCCGGGGGCACTCACAGATACGCAGTATTTT.

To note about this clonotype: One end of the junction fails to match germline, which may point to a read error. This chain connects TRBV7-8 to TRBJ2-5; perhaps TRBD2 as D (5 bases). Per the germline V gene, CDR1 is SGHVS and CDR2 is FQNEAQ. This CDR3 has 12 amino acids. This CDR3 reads CTSSPRGETQYF. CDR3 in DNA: TGTACCAGCAGCCCACGGGGAGAGACCCAGTACTTC.

CDR3 residues: CATGEGDQPQHF. Written as DNA, the CDR3 is TGTGCCACAGGAGAAGGGGATCAGCCCCAGCATTTT. The J gene is TRBJ1-5, the V gene TRBV19; D may be TRBD1 (5 bases). The CDR3 covers 12 residues. The germline V gene has CDR1 LNHDA and CDR2 SQIVND (reference sequence). Trimming left V 10 bases short and J 5 bases short, with 12 bases between.

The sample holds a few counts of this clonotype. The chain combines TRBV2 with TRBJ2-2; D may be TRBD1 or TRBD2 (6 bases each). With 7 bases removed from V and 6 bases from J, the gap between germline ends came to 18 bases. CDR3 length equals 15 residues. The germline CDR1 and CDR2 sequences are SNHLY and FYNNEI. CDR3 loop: CASTGVQGRPGELFF. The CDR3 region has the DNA TGTGCCAGCACGGGGGTGCAGGGGAGACCCGGGGAGCTGTTTTTT.

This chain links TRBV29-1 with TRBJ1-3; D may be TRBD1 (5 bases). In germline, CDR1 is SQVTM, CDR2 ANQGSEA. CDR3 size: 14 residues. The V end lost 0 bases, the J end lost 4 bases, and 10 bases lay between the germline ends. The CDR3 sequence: CSVEDRDGGNTIYF. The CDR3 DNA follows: TGCAGCGTTGAAGATAGGGACGGCGGAAACACCATATATTTT.

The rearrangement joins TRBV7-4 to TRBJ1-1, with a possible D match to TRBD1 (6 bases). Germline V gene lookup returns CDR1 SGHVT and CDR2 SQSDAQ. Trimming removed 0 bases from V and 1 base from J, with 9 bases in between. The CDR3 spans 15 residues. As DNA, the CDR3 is TGTGCCAGCAGCTTAGCCGGACAGTCGAACACTGAAGCTTTCTTT. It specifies CASSLAGQSNTEAFF. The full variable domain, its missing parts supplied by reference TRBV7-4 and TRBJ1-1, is GAGVSQSPRYKVAKRGRDVALRCDSISGHVTLYWYRQTLGQGSEVLTYSQSDAQRDKSGRPSGRFSAERPERSVSTLKIQRTEQGDSAVYLCASSLAGQSNTEAFFGQGTRLTVV.

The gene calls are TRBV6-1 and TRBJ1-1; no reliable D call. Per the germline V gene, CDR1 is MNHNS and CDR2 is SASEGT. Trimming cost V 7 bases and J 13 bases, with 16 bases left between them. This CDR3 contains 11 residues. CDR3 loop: CASTRDTRGFF. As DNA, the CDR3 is TGTGCCAGCACCAGAGACACTCGGGGTTTCTTT.

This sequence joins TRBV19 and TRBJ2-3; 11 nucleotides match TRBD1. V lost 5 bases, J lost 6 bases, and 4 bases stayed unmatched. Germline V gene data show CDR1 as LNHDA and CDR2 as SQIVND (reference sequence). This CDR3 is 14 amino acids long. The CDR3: CASSRTGGSDTQYF. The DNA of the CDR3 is TGTGCCAGTAGTCGGACAGGGGGCTCCGATACGCAGTATTTT.